The source of this TCR beta chain is a study of blood T cell repertoires in COVID-19. For the study at large: Specimens from acute and convalescent COVID-19 originated in the United States, Italy and Spain.

In its sample, this clone was seen once. Enrollees, about 18 to 95 years old, lived in around 23 US areas. Cohort 3 donors counted as recovered after two negative PCRs, clearance, or resolved symptoms. V lost 3 bases and J 2 bases, leaving 10 bases between the germline ends. The CDR3 length is 14 residues. Germline V CDR1 and CDR2: MNHEY, SVGEGT. Per the original methods: Reference gene primer amplification in the assay estimated nucleated cell counts. The protocol was immunoSEQ multiplex PCR, while the TCRdb copy is restricted to in-frame clones and leaves out a portion. The V and J calls and clone size were taken over from that table, and D and trimming were inferred from the DNA. The sample includes about 310,000 clones, 70% to 90% of them seen just once.

The receptor's source is a young man who had recovered from COVID-19. Specimen: PBMCs or T cells enriched from blood (not recorded which). V usage is TRBV6-2 or TRBV6-3 and J usage is TRBJ1-1; D gene uncertain. CDR3 nucleotide sequence: TGTGCCAGCAGTTATTTACAGAGCAACACTGAAGCTTTCTTT. Protein product: CASSYLQSNTEAFF.